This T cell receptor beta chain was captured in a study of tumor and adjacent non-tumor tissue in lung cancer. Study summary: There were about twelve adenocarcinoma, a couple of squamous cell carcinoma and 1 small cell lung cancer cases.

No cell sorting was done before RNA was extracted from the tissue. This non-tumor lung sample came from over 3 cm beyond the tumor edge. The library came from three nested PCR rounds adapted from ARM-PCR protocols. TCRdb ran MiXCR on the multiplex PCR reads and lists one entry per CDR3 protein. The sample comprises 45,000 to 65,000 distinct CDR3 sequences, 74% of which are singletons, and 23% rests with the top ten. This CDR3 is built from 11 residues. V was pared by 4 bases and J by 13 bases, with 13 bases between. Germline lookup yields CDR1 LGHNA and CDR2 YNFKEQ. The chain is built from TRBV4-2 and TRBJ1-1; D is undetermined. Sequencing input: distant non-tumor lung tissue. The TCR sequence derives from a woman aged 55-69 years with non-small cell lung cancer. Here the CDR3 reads CASSPGIGDFF. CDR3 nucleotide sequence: TGTGCCAGCAGCCCCGGGATTGGAGATTTCTTT.